This record looks at one T cell receptor (beta chain) sequence and its context. Antigen unknown. From germline, CDR1 is DFQATT and CDR2 SNEGSKA (reference sequence). The V gene end was trimmed by 6 bases and the J gene end by 1 base; junction bases not matched to a gene: 10. CDR3 length: 16 amino acids. TCRdb analysed the 5' RACE reads with MiXCR anew, one entry per CDR3 protein. The sample consists of 540,000 or so distinct CDR3 sequences, about a fifth of them appearing once. This sample stems from a study of identical twins. Study results and caveats: A lower insertion count was a feature of abundant cord blood beta clonotypes, with no such feature in memory repertoires. Excess low generation probability was seen in twin-shared out-of-frame alpha sequences. Out-of-frame sharing of TCR alpha in monozygotic twins was underestimated by models.

This same sample was also part of a study on yellow fever vaccine responses in identical twins.

V and J are TRBV20-1 and TRBJ2-2, with 8 bases aligning to TRBD1. The sequenced sample consisted of CD4+ T cells sorted from blood. This clonotype was obtained from a woman younger than 35 in good health. This chain's CDR3 is CSAPGGPLRNTGELFF. CDR3 nucleotide sequence: TGCAGTGCCCCAGGGGGCCCCCTAAGGAACACCGGGGAGCTGTTTTTT.